The 27 T cell receptor beta chains below all came from one sample that was sequenced in a study of cytomegalovirus exposure and HLA in healthy donors. The primer mix had 60 Vbeta and 13 Jbeta primers. Produced via immunoSEQ multiplex PCR; TCRdb's table is partial and in-frame only. The sample shows 140,000 to 150,000 clones, 76% of them seen only once. Sequenced: PBMCs. These receptors were obtained from a woman aged 40 to 50 in good health and CMV-seronegative.

The rearrangement links TRBV9 to TRBJ2-7; D is perhaps TRBD1 (5 bases). Germline V gene data show CDR1 as SGDLS and CDR2 as YYNGEE. The V gene lost 0 bases and the J gene lost 1 base, with 11 bases spanning the gap. This CDR3 spans 15 amino acids. Written as DNA, the CDR3 is TGTGCCAGCAGCGTAGAAGGGGATCCTTCCTACGAGCAGTACTTC. Its translation is CASSVEGDPSYEQYF.

V gene TRBV5-6 combines with J gene TRBJ1-1; D is undetermined. The CDR3 covers 16 residues. Germline CDR1 SGHDT, CDR2 YYEEEE. V was shortened by 2 bases and J by 0 bases, with 14 bases between the two germline ends. The CDR3 region is CASSLWAINLNTEAFF. The CDR3 DNA reads as TGTGCCAGCAGCTTATGGGCCATAAATCTGAACACTGAAGCTTTCTTT.

The V call is TRBV15, the J call TRBJ2-7; 11 bases are a match to TRBD2. CDR3 length equals 17 residues. Germline V gene data show CDR1 as LNHNV and CDR2 as YYDKDF (reference sequence). J gave up 2 bases and V 0 bases, and 6 bases lay outside the gene matches. The CDR3: CATSRDQTSGATYEQYF. As DNA, the CDR3 is TGTGCCACCAGCAGAGACCAGACTAGCGGGGCCACCTACGAGCAGTACTTC.

The chain employs TRBV29-1 and TRBJ1-2, with D possibly being TRBD1 (6 bases). Germline CDR1 reads SQVTM; CDR2 reads ANQGSEA. The CDR3 has 16 amino acids. Trimming left V 4 bases short and J 4 bases short, with 22 bases between. CDR3 sequence (DNA): TGCAGCGTTGCCTGGCAAACAGGGAGGGTGGCCTATGGCTACACCTTC. It encodes CSVAWQTGRVAYGYTF. Using reference TRBV29-1 and TRBJ1-2 for the parts outside the CDR3, the full variable domain is SAVISQKPSRDICQRGTSLTIQCQVDSQVTMMFWYRQQPGQSLTLIATANQGSEATYESGFVIDKFPISRPNLTFSTLTVSNMSPEDSSIYLCSVAWQTGRVAYGYTFGSGTRLTVV.

This clone has more than one count but fewer than ten. The chain is built from TRBV5-8 and TRBJ1-2; tentatively, D is TRBD1 (6 bases). This CDR3 is 16 amino acids long. Trimming took off 0 bases at V and 0 bases at J, with 12 bases between the two ends. CDR1 is SGHTS, CDR2 YDEGEE, per germline. CDR3 DNA: TGTGCCAGCAGCTTGGAACCGGACAGCCCTAACTATGGCTACACCTTC. Translating gives CASSLEPDSPNYGYTF. Supplemented by reference TRBV5-8 and TRBJ1-2, the full variable domain reads EAGVTQSPTHLIKTRGQQATLRCSPISGHTSVYWYQQALGLGLQFLLWYDEGEERNRGNFPPRFSGRQFPNYSSELNVNALELEDSALYLCASSLEPDSPNYGYTFGSGTRLTVV.

V is TRBV27 and J is TRBJ1-2; 8 bases line up with TRBD1. Germline assignment: CDR1 MNHEY and CDR2 SMNVEV (reference sequence). V lost 6 bases to trimming and J lost 9 bases; unmatched junction nucleotides: 6. CDR3 length: 12 amino acids. The CDR3 nucleotides read TGTGCCAGCAGCCCGACAGGGGCGAGCTACACCTTC. Translation: CASSPTGASYTF.

About this clone: One end of the junction fails to match germline, which may point to a read error. V gene TRBV6-5 combines with J gene TRBJ2-2; tentative D call: TRBD1 (6 bases). The CDR3 contains 14 residues. Germline V gives CDR1 MNHEY, CDR2 SVGAGI. The CDR3 reads CASKWDTHTGEMFF. In nucleotides, the CDR3 is TGTGCCAGCAAATGGGACACGCACACCGGGGAGATGTTTTTT.

The V gene is TRBV5-6, the J gene TRBJ2-7; tentative D call: TRBD1 (6 bases). The length of the CDR3 is 19 residues. Germline V CDR1 and CDR2: SGHDT, YYEEEE. V was pared by 4 bases and J by 0 bases, with 26 bases between. The CDR3: CASSDWGPLRGHSSYEQYF. The CDR3 DNA follows: TGTGCCAGCAGCGATTGGGGCCCCCTCCGGGGACACAGCTCCTACGAGCAGTACTTC.

The chain uses TRBV7-9 and TRBJ2-3; 7 positions match TRBD1. Germline CDR1 and CDR2: SEHNR and FQNEAQ (reference sequence). The CDR3 is 14 amino acids. Trimming at V came to 6 bases and at J to 2 bases, leaving 5 bases not matched to a gene. CDR3 protein: CASRPGQTTDTQYF. CDR3 sequence (DNA): TGTGCCAGCAGGCCGGGACAGACCACAGATACGCAGTATTTT.

This clone was observed a handful of times. This sequence joins TRBV19 and TRBJ1-2; weak D call: TRBD1 (5 bases). Trimming took off 5 bases at V and 2 bases at J, with 9 bases between the two ends. The CDR3 runs 13 residues. CDR1 LNHDA and CDR2 SQIVND come from the germline V gene (reference sequence). The CDR3 DNA follows: TGTGCCAGTAGTGAGAGACAGAACTATGGCTACACCTTC. It codes for CASSERQNYGYTF.

The gene calls are TRBV7-9 and TRBJ1-2; D is possibly TRBD1 (5 bases). This CDR3 has 13 amino acids. Deletions cut 2 bases from V and 5 bases from J, with 9 bases between. Germline CDR1 reads SEHNR; CDR2 reads FQNEAQ (reference sequence). The CDR3 loop is CASSLSGRYGYTF. CDR3 in DNA: TGTGCCAGCAGCTTATCAGGGAGGTATGGCTACACCTTC.

CDR3 loop: CASSLDSGGNTGELFF. The CDR3 nucleotides are TGTGCCAGCAGCTTAGATTCGGGGGGCAACACCGGGGAGCTGTTTTTT. The chain links TRBV7-2 to TRBJ2-2, with D possibly matching TRBD2 (7 bases). There are 16 residues in the CDR3. CDR1 SGHTA and CDR2 FQGNSA come from the germline V gene. V lost 1 base and J lost 2, with 11 bases in between.

The chain has TRBV5-6 and TRBJ2-5; D call uncertain. The tail of the sequence fits TRBJ2-7 better, so the J call may be wrong. Germline values: CDR1 SGHDT, CDR2 YYEEEE. The CDR3 loop spans 13 amino acids. The CDR3 protein is CASSTGSPYEQYF. The CDR3 DNA follows: TGTGCCAGCAGCACCGGGTCGCCCTACGAGCAGTACTTC.

Details on this clone: The junction differs from germline at one of its ends, possibly a read error. V is TRBV6-1 and J is TRBJ1-5, with TRBD1 matching 7 bases. This CDR3 contains 19 residues. Germline V gene data show CDR1 as MNHNS and CDR2 as SASEGT. The CDR3: CASREEYTGQDGGNQPQHF. Written as DNA, the CDR3 is TGTGCCAGCAGGGAAGAATATACCGGACAGGACGGGGGCAATCAGCCCCAGCATTTT.

This chain uses TRBV5-4 with TRBJ2-7; 11 bases agree with TRBD2. The length of the CDR3 is 16 residues. The V segment lost 5 bases and the J segment 1 base; nucleotides outside the gene matches: 8. The germline CDR1 and CDR2 sequences are SGHNT and YYREEE (reference sequence). DNA of the CDR3: TGTGCCAGCAGTTTCGGGACTAGCGGTTATTCCTACGAGCAGTACTTC. Translated: CASSFGTSGYSYEQYF.

This chain uses TRBV6-1 with TRBJ2-4; D is unresolved. The CDR3 spans 17 residues. V was trimmed by 3 bases and J by 2 bases, leaving 17 bases between them. The germline CDR1 and CDR2 sequences are MNHNS and SASEGT. In nucleotides, the CDR3 is TGTGCCAGCAGTGACGCCCCTCCGAGTACGACCAAAAACATTCAGTACTTC. Amino acid sequence: CASSDAPPSTTKNIQYF.

This chain links TRBV7-2 with TRBJ1-3; a weak D match, TRBD1 (5 bases). The CDR3 is made up of 15 amino acids. The germline CDR1 and CDR2 sequences are SGHTA and FQGNSA. Trimming cost V 1 base and J 1 base, with 8 bases left between them. CDR3 bases: TGTGCCAGCAGCTTAGAAGGGACTTCTGGAAACACCATATATTTT. Its translation: CASSLEGTSGNTIYF.

V and J are TRBV5-4 and TRBJ2-7, with TRBD1 matching over 9 bases. Germline assignment: CDR1 SGHNT and CDR2 YYREEE (reference sequence). This CDR3 has 15 amino acids. J was trimmed by 6 bases and V by 3 bases; bases with no gene match: 10. Here the CDR3 reads CASSSPGQGLTEQYF. The CDR3 DNA is TGTGCCAGCAGCTCGCCGGGACAGGGCCTCACCGAGCAGTACTTC.

This clone was detected once. The genes are TRBV18 and TRBJ1-2; 9 bases line up with TRBD1. The V gene end was trimmed by 5 bases and the J gene end by 2 bases; junction bases not matched to a gene: 15. Germline V lookup: CDR1 KGHSH, CDR2 LQKENI. This CDR3 is built from 18 residues. CDR3 protein: CASSSFSRDRVRNYGYTF. The CDR3 DNA is TGTGCCAGCTCATCGTTTTCCCGGGACAGGGTACGCAACTATGGCTACACCTTC.

V and J are TRBV2 and TRBJ1-3; D is perhaps TRBD1 (5 bases). Between the trimmed V and J ends, which lost 6 bases and 3 bases, there was a span of 18 bases. CDR1 and CDR2 from the germline V gene are SNHLY and FYNNEI. The CDR3 is made up of 16 amino acids. The CDR3 DNA sequence: TGTGCCAGCAGGGTTCCCGCCGACAGCCATGGAAACACCATATATTTT. This codes for CASRVPADSHGNTIYF.

The chain combines TRBV4-1 with TRBJ2-5; D call uncertain. Germline V gene lookup returns CDR1 MGHRA and CDR2 YSYEKL. Trimming cost V 3 bases and J 1 base, with 6 bases left between them. The CDR3 has 13 residues. The CDR3 region is CASSHRVQETQYF. The CDR3 DNA reads TGCGCCAGCAGCCATCGGGTCCAAGAGACCCAGTACTTC.

V gene TRBV10-3 combines with J gene TRBJ1-2; no clear D gene. The CDR3 sequence is 16 residues long. CDR1 is ENHRY, CDR2 SYGVKD, per germline. Deletions cut 8 bases from V and 2 bases from J, with 21 bases between. The CDR3 region has the DNA TGTGCCATCTTAAAGGTTGGGAAAGGGAGGAACTATGGCTACACCTTC. Amino acids: CAILKVGKGRNYGYTF.

This rearrangement joins TRBV27 to TRBJ1-1; 7 bases line up with TRBD1. Trimming at V came to 3 bases and at J to 2 bases, leaving 6 bases not matched to a gene. Germline CDR1 reads MNHEY; CDR2 reads SMNVEV (reference sequence). The CDR3 is 15 amino acids. In DNA form, the CDR3 reads TGTGCCAGCAGTTTCCTGGACAGGCTTAACACTGAAGCTTTCTTT. It translates to CASSFLDRLNTEAFF.

The chain has TRBV9 and TRBJ2-1; TRBD2 agrees at 16 bases. J lost 12 bases, V lost 3 bases, and 3 bases had no gene match. This CDR3 has 14 amino acids. Per the germline V gene, CDR1 is SGDLS and CDR2 is YYNGEE. In DNA form, the CDR3 reads TGTGCCAGCAGCGCGGGACTAGCGGGGGGGAGGCAGTTCTTC. Translating it yields CASSAGLAGGRQFF.

For the CDR3, the DNA is TGTGCCAGCTCACCTAGACTAGCGGAAAACATTCAGTACTTC. Its translation: CASSPRLAENIQYF. This chain uses TRBV18 with TRBJ2-4; TRBD2 matches 9 bases. The germline CDR1 and CDR2 sequences are KGHSH and LQKENI. The CDR3 runs to 14 residues. V lost 3 bases, J lost 5 bases, and 2 bases stayed unmatched. The whole variable domain, filled in from reference TRBV18 and TRBJ2-4, reads NAGVMQNPRHLVRRRGQEARLRCSPMKGHSHVYWYRQLPEEGLKFMVYLQKENIIDESGMPKERFSAEFPKEGPSILRIQQVVRGDSAAYFCASSPRLAENIQYFGAGTRLSVL.

The genes are TRBV6-5 and TRBJ1-1, with a weak D call TRBD1 (6 bases). CDR1 and CDR2 from the germline V gene are MNHEY and SVGAGI. The CDR3 is 15 amino acids. Trimming took 4 bases from V and 5 from J, leaving 17 bases between them. The CDR3 DNA sequence: TGTGCCAGCAGTTCGTTACAGGGACGTAGGACTGAAGCTTTCTTT. Its protein is CASSSLQGRRTEAFF.

This chain connects TRBV2 to TRBJ2-7; D is ambiguous. This CDR3 spans 11 amino acids. V lost 4 bases and J 6 bases, leaving 7 bases between the germline ends. The germline V gene encodes CDR1 SNHLY and CDR2 FYNNEI. CDR3 loop: CASSGASEQYF. The CDR3 DNA sequence: TGTGCCAGCAGTGGGGCGTCCGAGCAGTACTTC.